Sequencing of this T cell receptor (beta chain) was carried out in a study of T cells after yellow fever vaccination. Study context: The SMART-Seq v4 Ultra Low Input method served to prepare the low-cell-number fractions. General study points: Booster samples showed a return of most primary-vaccination clones (about 97% CD4, 85% to 90% CD8).

In germline, CDR1 is GTSNPN, CDR2 SVGIG (reference sequence). The V end lost 6 bases, the J end lost 6 bases, and 11 bases lay between the germline ends. The CDR3 spans 12 residues. Synthesis of TCR cDNA relied on 5'RACE template switching, which attached a universal primer site and UMIs. TCRdb re-analysed the 5' RACE reads in MiXCR, keeping a single row per CDR3 protein. The sample has 170,000 or so distinct CDR3 sequences, approximately 6.2% seen once; the top ten hold 2.9%. Ten or more counts support this clonotype. Its antigen is not known. V is TRBV30 and J is TRBJ2-2; D gene ambiguous. Sequencing used CD4+ T cells sorted from PBMCs, obtained on the day of the first yellow fever vaccination. This TCR was recovered from a man between 18 and 35 years old who received the YFV17D yellow fever vaccine. Written as DNA, the CDR3 is TGTGCCTGTACTCCCGTGGCCGGGGAGCTGTTTTTT. This translates into CACTPVAGELFF.